The rows below give T cell receptor beta chains drawn from one sample of a study of cytomegalovirus exposure and HLA in healthy donors. Clones were read by immunoSEQ multiplex PCR, and TCRdb kept only the in-frame ones, dropping some. The sample lists some 70,000 clones, 70% to 85% occurring once. The sample comprised PBMCs. All receptors come from a woman aged 45 to 65 in good health and CMV-seronegative. Both conserved end residues are part of each CDR3. The D gene is left open where the match is weak. Rows give clone size only sometimes, using once, few, many, or a class for an expanded clone.

j_gene: TRBJ1-4; v_gene: TRBV6-1; d_gene: .; abundance: .; CDR3nt: TGTGCCAGCAGTGAGAGAGGGGGGGGAAATGAAAAACTGTTTTTT; CDR3aa: CASSERGGGNEKLFF
j_gene: TRBJ1-2; v_gene: TRBV29-1; d_gene: .; abundance: .; CDR3nt: TGCAGCGTTGAAGATATCTACCATGGCTACACCTTC; CDR3aa: CSVEDIYHGYTF
j_gene: TRBJ1-4; v_gene: TRBV5-5; d_gene: .; abundance: .; CDR3nt: TGTGCCAGCAGCTTGCAGGCACGAGAAAAACTGTTTTTT; CDR3aa: CASSLQAREKLFF
j_gene: TRBJ2-1; v_gene: TRBV29-1; d_gene: TRBD2; abundance: once; CDR3nt: TGCAGCGTTGAACAGCAAACCTTTACTAGCGGGCTACACAATGAGCAGTTCTTC; CDR3aa: CSVEQQTFTSGLHNEQFF
j_gene: TRBJ1-2; v_gene: TRBV18; d_gene: TRBD1; abundance: .; CDR3nt: TGTGCCAGCTCCCAAGGACAGGGGGATTCCTATGGCTACACCTTC; CDR3aa: CASSQGQGDSYGYTF
j_gene: TRBJ1-1; v_gene: TRBV7-9; d_gene: .; abundance: .; CDR3nt: TGTGCCTCGGCAGACGAGCCCGGGGCTTTCTTT; CDR3aa: CASADEPGAFF
j_gene: TRBJ1-1; v_gene: TRBV12-1; d_gene: .; abundance: few; CDR3nt: TGTGCCAGCGACAGAAACACTGAAGCTTTCTTT; CDR3aa: CASDRNTEAFF
j_gene: TRBJ2-1; v_gene: TRBV7-9; d_gene: TRBD1; abundance: .; CDR3nt: TGTGCCAGCAGCTCCCCGGACAGGGGGGGGAACAATGAGCAGTTCTTC; CDR3aa: CASSSPDRGGNNEQFF
j_gene: TRBJ1-1; v_gene: TRBV18; d_gene: .; abundance: .; CDR3nt: TGTGCCAGCTCCCCGGGGTGGGGATTCACTGAAGCTTTCTTT; CDR3aa: CASSPGWGFTEAFF
j_gene: TRBJ1-2; v_gene: TRBV5-1; d_gene: TRBD1; abundance: .; CDR3nt: TGCGCCAGCAGCTTGGCTTTGACAGGGAGCCCTAACTATGGCTACACCTTC; CDR3aa: CASSLALTGSPNYGYTF
j_gene: TRBJ2-4; v_gene: TRBV7-2; d_gene: TRBD1; abundance: .; CDR3nt: TGTGCCAGCAGCTTAGGAGGTGGACAGGGGCAACTAAACATTCAGTACTTC; CDR3aa: CASSLGGGQGQLNIQYF
j_gene: TRBJ2-7; v_gene: TRBV2; d_gene: .; abundance: .; CDR3nt: TGTGCCAGCAGGGGGGACACCCCCTACGAGCAGTACTTC; CDR3aa: CASRGDTPYEQYF
j_gene: TRBJ1-4; v_gene: TRBV28; d_gene: TRBD1; abundance: .; CDR3nt: TGTGCCAGCAGTCTACTTACCGGGACAGGGTATTACGTGGACGAAAAACTGTTTTTT; CDR3aa: CASSLLTGTGYYVDEKLFF
j_gene: TRBJ2-1; v_gene: TRBV27; d_gene: TRBD2; abundance: .; CDR3nt: TGTGCCAGCAGTTTTTCCAGCGGGAGACGAAATGAGCAGTTCTTC; CDR3aa: CASSFSSGRRNEQFF
j_gene: TRBJ1-1; v_gene: TRBV23-1; d_gene: .; abundance: few; CDR3nt: TGCGCCAGCAGCTTAGACAGCGGGTTCAACACTGAAGCTTTCTTT; CDR3aa: CASSLDSGFNTEAFF
j_gene: TRBJ1-6; v_gene: TRBV11-2; d_gene: TRBD1; abundance: .; CDR3nt: TGTGCCAGCAGCTTATCGGGACAGAATAATTCACCCCTCCACTTT; CDR3aa: CASSLSGQNNSPLHF
j_gene: TRBJ2-1; v_gene: TRBV4-1; d_gene: TRBD2; abundance: .; CDR3nt: TGCGCCAGCAGCCCCGGGGGGGTTTCTGGCAATGAGCAGTTCTTC; CDR3aa: CASSPGGVSGNEQFF
j_gene: TRBJ2-3; v_gene: TRBV29-1; d_gene: TRBD1; abundance: once; CDR3nt: TGCAGCGTTGCCCCATCGACAGGGAATTCGCAGTATTTT; CDR3aa: CSVAPSTGNSQYF
j_gene: TRBJ1-3; v_gene: TRBV4-1; d_gene: TRBD1; abundance: few; CDR3nt: TGCGCCAGCAGCCAAACGGGACAGGGAAACACCATATATTTT; CDR3aa: CASSQTGQGNTIYF
j_gene: TRBJ1-1; v_gene: TRBV19; d_gene: .; abundance: .; CDR3nt: TGTGCCAGTAGTATAGATGGACAGAGGGCTGAAGCTTTCTTT; CDR3aa: CASSIDGQRAEAFF
j_gene: TRBJ2-1; v_gene: TRBV28; d_gene: .; abundance: .; CDR3nt: TGTGCCAGCAGTTTCTGGCAGGGGCCCCGAGGAGGGCAGTTCTTC; CDR3aa: CASSFWQGPRGGQFF
j_gene: TRBJ2-1; v_gene: TRBV10-2; d_gene: .; abundance: once; CDR3nt: TGCGCCAGCAGTGAGGAATTGAGCGGAATGCCCTACAATGAGCAGTTCTTC; CDR3aa: CASSEELSGMPYNEQFF
j_gene: TRBJ2-7; v_gene: TRBV29-1; d_gene: TRBD2; abundance: .; CDR3nt: TGCAGCGTTGAATGGGAGGGAGGCGGGAGTAACTACGAGCAGTACTTC; CDR3aa: CSVEWEGGGSNYEQYF
j_gene: TRBJ2-1; v_gene: TRBV5-3; d_gene: TRBD2; abundance: .; CDR3nt: TGTGCCAGAAGCTTTGTAGCGGGAGGGAGGGAGCGGAATGAGCAGTTCTTC; CDR3aa: CARSFVAGGRERNEQFF
j_gene: TRBJ1-1; v_gene: TRBV12-5; d_gene: TRBD1; abundance: .; CDR3nt: TGTGCTAGTGGTCCTATGGGACAGGGCTCTGAAGCTTTCTTT; CDR3aa: CASGPMGQGSEAFF
j_gene: TRBJ2-1; v_gene: TRBV6-5; d_gene: .; abundance: .; CDR3nt: TGTGCCAGCAGCCCGGAGGGAAGACCTTACAATGAGCAGTTCTTC; CDR3aa: CASSPEGRPYNEQFF
j_gene: TRBJ1-1; v_gene: TRBV15; d_gene: TRBD1; abundance: .; CDR3nt: TGTGCCACCAGCAGATTATTCGGGACAGGGTCCACTGAAGCTTTCTTT; CDR3aa: CATSRLFGTGSTEAFF
j_gene: TRBJ2-7; v_gene: TRBV7-8; d_gene: TRBD2; abundance: .; CDR3nt: TGTGCCAGCAGCTTAGAGGCCCCTAGCGGGAGAGGAGAGCAGTACTTC; CDR3aa: CASSLEAPSGRGEQYF
j_gene: TRBJ2-1; v_gene: TRBV6-6; d_gene: TRBD2; abundance: once; CDR3nt: TGTGCCAGCAGTTACTCGAGGGCTAGCGGGAATGATGAGCAGTTCTTC; CDR3aa: CASSYSRASGNDEQFF
j_gene: TRBJ2-7; v_gene: TRBV5-4; d_gene: .; abundance: once; CDR3nt: TGTGCCAGCAGCTTATCGGACAGCCCCTACGAGCAGTACTTC; CDR3aa: CASSLSDSPYEQYF
j_gene: TRBJ2-1; v_gene: TRBV5-1; d_gene: TRBD2; abundance: .; CDR3nt: TGCGCCAGCAGCATAGGGACTAGCGGGGGGGGCAATGAGCAGTTCTTC; CDR3aa: CASSIGTSGGGNEQFF
j_gene: TRBJ2-1; v_gene: TRBV5-1; d_gene: .; abundance: .; CDR3nt: TGCGCCAGCAGCTTGGGGGTAGCCATGAACAATGAGCAGTTCTTC; CDR3aa: CASSLGVAMNNEQFF
j_gene: TRBJ1-1; v_gene: TRBV6-1; d_gene: TRBD1; abundance: once; CDR3nt: TGTGCCAGCAGTGATTTAAGGGACAGGGGGGACACTGAAGCTTTCTTT; CDR3aa: CASSDLRDRGDTEAFF